The rows below give T cell receptor beta chains drawn from one sample of a study of response to subunit inactivated influenza vaccine. TCRdb ran MiXCR on the RT-PCR reads and lists one entry per CDR3 protein. The table has 650,000 to 800,000 distinct CDR3 sequences, 15% to 20% seen once. This specimen consisted of PBMCs from blood, obtained 5 to 6 days after vaccination. The receptors were sampled from a man aged 45 to 65 who received an inactivated influenza vaccine. Each CDR3 is given with its conserved first and last residue. A D gene is named only where the DNA matches it firmly. Clone size is not always given. Where it is, it says once, few, many or a class for expanded clones.

once	TRBD1	TRBV3-1	TRBJ1-2	TGTGCCAGCACCAGAGGACAGGGGGGCCCCTATGGCTACACCTTC	CASTRGQGGPYGYTF
NA	NA	TRBV5-8	TRBJ2-7	TGTGCCAGCAGCCGGAGCCCGACAGTCTACGAGCAGTACTTC	CASSRSPTVYEQYF
few	NA	TRBV25-1	TRBJ1-1	TGTGCCAGCAGCGCGATGGCCCAGAACACTGAAGCTTTCTTT	CASSAMAQNTEAFF
NA	NA	TRBV5-1	TRBJ2-1	TGCGCCAGCAGCATGATGACGGATGAGCAGTTCTTC	CASSMMTDEQFF
few	TRBD1	TRBV12-3/TRBV12-4	TRBJ1-1	TGTGCCAGCAGTACCACAGGGGGAAGGACTGAAGCTTTCTTT	CASSTTGGRTEAFF
few	TRBD2	TRBV20-1	TRBJ2-1	TGCAGTGCTAGAAGTTTAACCGGGACTAGCGGAGTTTACAATGAGCAGTTCTTC	CSARSLTGTSGVYNEQFF
few	NA	TRBV5-1	TRBJ2-3	TGCGCCAGCAGCTTAAAACAGGGTTCCACAGATACGCAGTATTTT	CASSLKQGSTDTQYF
few	TRBD2	TRBV20-1	TRBJ2-1	TGCAGTGCTAGAAACCCTAGAACGACTAGCGGGAACTACAATGAGCAGTTCTTC	CSARNPRTTSGNYNEQFF
NA	TRBD1	TRBV30	TRBJ2-1	TGTGCCTGGAGCCACACAGGGGCCATCTCCTACAATGAGCAGTTCTTC	CAWSHTGAISYNEQFF
NA	NA	TRBV20-1	TRBJ1-3	TGCAGTGCTAGAGATACTAGGACGGCTGGAAACACCATATATTTT	CSARDTRTAGNTIYF
NA	NA	TRBV27	TRBJ1-6	TGTGCCAGCAGTTTCTTGGGTGTAGGCTCACCCCTCCACTTT	CASSFLGVGSPLHF
NA	NA	TRBV28	TRBJ1-2	TGTGCCAGCAGTTTAAGTGAGGTGGGAGGCTACACCTTC	CASSLSEVGGYTF
few	TRBD2	TRBV7-6	TRBJ2-3	TGTGCCAGCAGCTTACTCGGTTGGGCTAGCGGGGGGCGCACAGATACGCAGTATTTT	CASSLLGWASGGRTDTQYF
few	TRBD1	TRBV29-1	TRBJ1-1	TGCAGCGTTGGGGGACAGGGGCTTCTAAAAGCTTTCTTT	CSVGGQGLLKAFF
NA	TRBD2	TRBV20-1	TRBJ2-7	TGCAGTGCTAGAGATGGTTCGGGACTAGCGAACATCTACGAGCAGTACTTC	CSARDGSGLANIYEQYF
NA	TRBD1	TRBV3-1	TRBJ2-7	TGTGCCAGCAGGGAGACAGGGTCTGGCGAGCAGTACTTC	CASRETGSGEQYF
NA	NA	TRBV29-1	TRBJ1-1	TGCAGCGTCAGTCAGAGGAACACTGAAGCTTTCTTT	CSVSQRNTEAFF
NA	TRBD1	TRBV20-1	TRBJ2-7	TGCAGTGCACCAAAGACAGGGAACCACGAGCAGTACTTC	CSAPKTGNHEQYF